Listed here is a single T cell receptor beta chain. Its antigen specificity is not known. It has no much larger one-base neighbor in the sample; base qualities were not kept. From the cysteine up to the phenylalanine, the CDR3 has a length of 14 residues. Just CDR3 DNA is preserved here, 42 bases in frame from base 1. V and J lose 3 bases and 6 bases, and a span of 13 bases separates them. CDR1 and CDR2, per the germline V gene (reference sequence), are LNHDA and SQIVND. Ophthalmopathy patients had moderately to severely active disease, Clinical Activity Score of at least 3, NOSPECS grade of at least 4, and duration under 3 months. Patients with uncontrolled infections, other autoimmune diseases, pregnancy or lactation were excluded. Diagnoses relied on clinical symptoms, serum thyroxine and TRAb, thyroid ultrasound and orbital computed tomography. Ficoll-Paque density gradient centrifugation was used to isolate PBMCs from under 11 ml of fresh peripheral blood. Total RNA was extracted using Trizol reagent, and RNA quality was assessed on an Agilent 2100 Bioanalyzer.

This sample was taken from a study of T cells in Graves' hyperthyroidism and ophthalmopathy (dated by TCRdb to between 2017 and 2020). General notes on the study: Peripheral blood was collected at initial diagnosis, before any treatment. To identify TCR V-J signatures that set the groups apart, the researchers used a discovery cohort of 100 patients, made up of around 40 with Graves' ophthalmopathy and 55 to 65 with stable Graves' hyperthyroidism. Prospective prediction of ophthalmopathy was tested in an independent validation cohort of 18 to 20 hyperthyroidism patients and around 16 patients who later progressed to ophthalmopathy. For training and testing, the 100 or so patients in the discovery cohort were randomly divided in a 7:3 ratio. The study also compared thyroid tissue and blood T-cell repertoires from more than 5 Graves' hyperthyroidism patients. Once sampling was done, hyperthyroidism patients were given methimazole at a starting dose of 30 mg daily, whereas ophthalmopathy patients were given high-dose intravenous methylprednisolone. TCR Vbeta CDR3 sequencing of some 140 peripheral blood samples (about 45 ophthalmopathy, some 75 hyperthyroidism and 17 progressor patients) is reported in the paper.

Study-wide conclusions, independent of this receptor: During validation, the model predicted progression to ophthalmopathy a median of around 6 months ahead of onset, with 60% to 71% sensitivity and 72% to 80% specificity. No statistical method was used to fix the sample size in advance, and group allocation was not hidden from the investigators. Most expanded thyroid clonotypes (frequency above 0.001) were also found in blood, which suggests that blood repertoires may mirror thyroid immune responses. A model built on a 13 V-J signature distinguished ophthalmopathy from stable hyperthyroidism, reaching about 88% sensitivity and about 81% specificity in cross-validation and 80%/75% in testing.

The TCR beta CDR3 regions were amplified from RNA transcripts. For the first round of RT-PCR on the TCR CDR3, the HTBI primer set was used together with the Qiagen OneStep RT-PCR kit. The libraries were constructed in a second round of multiplex PCR and then size-selected and purified. Paired-end sequencing of the libraries was performed with 100 bp reads on an Illumina HiSeq2000. In the paper's pipeline: Raw data were processed with SOAPnuke, discarding reads with adapters, uncalled bases, mean Phred below 15, or no exact constant-primer or identifier match. High-quality paired reads were merged with COPE v1.2.5, and unique nucleotide sequences were defined as clonotypes. MiTCR v1.1 was used to align the clonotypes against IMGT TRBV, TRBD and TRBJ reference segments. The analysis was restricted to V-J combinations with a frequency above 0.0001, which together covered 99% to 99.2% of the repertoires. The TCS score was defined as the ratio of F50 (clonal expansion) to E x V (chaos), calculated using BLOSUM62-based TCRdist between CDR3 peptides within each V-J. Welch's t-statistics and random forest reduced fewer than 550 V-J features to fewer than 15, which were used in a naive Bayes classifier (R e1071). TCRdb reprocessing: public reads trimmed at Q25 with fastp, clones called with MiXCR, in-frame beta chains kept. Under each unique CDR3 protein, matching rows form one entry showing the most common genes and DNA. The V and J calls were not made by the authors but by TCRdb's processing. In this sample the table shows about 300,000 distinct CDR3 sequences, roughly a fifth of which occur a single time. 35% to 45% of the sample is taken by the ten largest.

The source material was blood. This clonotype was sampled from a man aged 45-65 years with Graves' ophthalmopathy. The chain is made from TRBV19 and TRBJ2-3; TRBD1 could be the D gene, as 5 bases match. For the CDR3, the sequence is CASSIAQGKDTQYF. At the DNA level, the sequence is TGTGCCAGTAGTATCGCTCAGGGTAAGGATACGCAGTATTTT. Where the CDR3 stops, the reference TRBV19 and TRBJ2-3 genes take over; the full variable domain is DGGITQSPKYLFRKEGQNVTLSCEQNLNHDAMYWYRQDPGQGLRLIYYSQIVNDFQKGDIAEGYSVSREKKESFPLTVTSAQKNPTAFYLCASSIAQGKDTQYFGPGTRLTVL.